The next 30 T cell receptor beta chains were all read from a single sample in a study of long-term antiretroviral therapy in people with HIV. The libraries were made with immunoSEQ v3.0 at survey level. The protocol was immunoSEQ multiplex PCR, while the TCRdb copy is restricted to in-frame clones and leaves out a portion. Of 31,000 or so clones listed, roughly 95% are singletons. The sample consisted of unsorted PBMCs, taken roughly 6.4 years after starting antiretroviral therapy. The receptors derive from a man under 40 with HIV.

The V call is TRBV5-4, the J call TRBJ2-4; TRBD2 might be the D (6 bases). This CDR3 contains 17 residues. The ends were cut back, 0 bases at V and 0 bases at J, with 13 bases in the middle. Germline values: CDR1 SGHNT, CDR2 YYREEE (reference sequence). CDR3 bases: TGTGCCAGCAGCTTGGAGCCCGGGGGAGAAGCCAAAAACATTCAGTACTTC. Its protein product is CASSLEPGGEAKNIQYF.

This clone appeared a single time. This chain's CDR3 is CASSLGGSGELFF. The DNA of the CDR3 is TGTGCCAGCAGCTTAGGGGGTTCCGGGGAGCTGTTTTTT. The rearrangement joins TRBV11-2 to TRBJ2-2, with D uncertain. This CDR3 is 13 amino acids long. Germline assignment: CDR1 SGHAT and CDR2 FQNNGV. Trimming left V 1 base short and J 6 bases short, with 6 bases between.

The rearrangement links TRBV7-9 to TRBJ2-7; perhaps TRBD1 as D (6 bases). The CDR3 runs to 14 residues. Trimming pared 5 bases from V and 2 bases from J, leaving 13 bases between. Per germline, CDR1 SEHNR and CDR2 FQNEAQ (reference sequence). The CDR3 sequence: CASSPPQGTYEQYF. Here the CDR3 DNA reads TGTGCCAGCAGCCCCCCACAGGGCACCTACGAGCAGTACTTC.

The chain recombines TRBV25-1 with TRBJ1-2, with 8 bases aligning to TRBD1. Trimming removed 7 bases from V and 5 bases from J; junction bases left unmatched: 3. This CDR3 has 12 residues. Germline CDR1 is MGHDK and CDR2 is SYGVNS. CDR3 in amino acids: CASTGTGYGYTF. The CDR3 nucleotides read TGTGCCAGCACCGGGACAGGATATGGCTACACCTTC.

The chain links TRBV6-5 to TRBJ2-1; 7 nucleotides line up with TRBD1. With V trimmed by 4 bases and J by 9 bases, 3 bases remained unmatched. The CDR3 sequence is 12 residues long. Per the germline V gene, CDR1 is MNHEY and CDR2 is SVGAGI. This CDR3 is CASSFQGVEQFF. CDR3 nucleotides: TGTGCCAGCAGTTTTCAGGGGGTTGAGCAGTTCTTC.

The gene calls are TRBV10-3 and TRBJ1-1, with 8 bases matching TRBD1. V was clipped by 0 bases and J by 4 bases; unmatched bases: 10. CDR3 size: 17 residues. The germline V gene has CDR1 ENHRY and CDR2 SYGVKD. CDR3 DNA: TGTGCCATCAGTGAGTCAGGACAGGGAAGATTGAGCACTGAAGCTTTCTTT. Translated: CAISESGQGRLSTEAFF.

The rearrangement links TRBV15 to TRBJ2-3, with 14 positions matching TRBD2. Germline V CDR1 and CDR2: LNHNV, YYDKDF (reference sequence). This CDR3 comprises 15 residues. The trim removed 5 bases at V and 5 bases at J, leaving 3 bases unmatched. The CDR3 reads CATSGGLAGVDTQYF. The CDR3 DNA follows: TGTGCCACCAGCGGGGGACTAGCGGGAGTAGATACGCAGTATTTT.

V usage is TRBV6-5 and J usage is TRBJ1-1; D not resolved. The V end lost 11 bases, the J end lost 0 bases, and 19 bases lay between the germline ends. CDR3 length: 15 residues. Per germline, CDR1 MNHEY and CDR2 SVGAGI. CDR3 sequence: CACQPQPYMNTEAFF. The DNA of the CDR3 is TGTGCCTGCCAGCCACAGCCATACATGAACACTGAAGCTTTCTTT.

This sequence joins TRBV7-2 and TRBJ1-1; D gene uncertain. The germline V gene encodes CDR1 SGHTA and CDR2 FQGNSA. The CDR3 spans 14 residues. V was pared by 5 bases and J by 2 bases, with 12 bases between. The DNA for the CDR3 is TGTGCCAGCAGCCCATTGCGAGTTAACACTGAAGCTTTCTTT. Translating it yields CASSPLRVNTEAFF. Looking up the rest from reference TRBV7-2 and TRBJ1-1 gives the full variable domain: GAGVSQSPSNKVTEKGKDVELRCDPISGHTALYWYRQSLGQGLEFLIYFQGNSAPDKSGLPSDRFSAERTGGSVSTLTIQRTQQEDSAVYLCASSPLRVNTEAFFGQGTRLTVV.

This clone has a single count. This sequence joins TRBV6-6 and TRBJ2-7; D ambiguous. Germline lookup yields CDR1 MNHNY and CDR2 SVGAGI (reference sequence). V dropped 4 bases and J dropped 4 bases, with 11 bases sitting between them. The CDR3 has 13 amino acids. CDR3 bases: TGTGCCAGCAGTTTTGCCGGCGATTACGAGCAGTACTTC. Amino acids: CASSFAGDYEQYF.

The rearrangement uses TRBV20-1 and TRBJ2-3, with D possibly being TRBD2 (6 bases). V was shortened by 6 bases and J by 7 bases, with 11 bases between the two germline ends. Germline values: CDR1 DFQATT, CDR2 SNEGSKA (reference sequence). This CDR3 is 11 amino acids long. The CDR3 bases are TGCAGTGCAAGGGACTCAAATACGCAGTATTTT. It translates to CSARDSNTQYF.

This clone showed up just once. The chain carries TRBV29-1 and TRBJ1-4; D is undetermined. The CDR3 length is 16 residues. Germline assignment: CDR1 SQVTM and CDR2 ANQGSEA. The V end lost 8 bases, the J end lost 8 bases, and 27 bases lay between the germline ends. The chain's CDR3 is CSPDPASAKLGEKLFF. The CDR3 nucleotides read TGCAGCCCCGACCCCGCGTCGGCGAAACTAGGGGAAAAACTGTTTTTT.

J is TRBJ1-1 and V is TRBV5-4; TRBD1 aligns across 7 bases. CDR1 and CDR2 (germline): SGHNT, YYREEE (reference sequence). V trimming: 5 bases; J trimming: 4 bases; junction bases outside the gene matches: 5. The CDR3 length is 13 residues. Here the CDR3 reads CASRRQGATEAFF. For the CDR3, the DNA is TGTGCCAGCAGACGACAGGGCGCCACTGAAGCTTTCTTT.

The rearrangement links TRBV7-9 to TRBJ2-5; 7 nucleotides line up with TRBD2. Germline trimming cut 6 bases from V and 5 bases from J; bases unmatched to any gene: 3. CDR3 length: 12 amino acids. CDR1 and CDR2 (germline): SEHNR, FQNEAQ (reference sequence). The DNA for the CDR3 is TGTGCCAGCAGTGCGGGAGTCGAGACCCAGTACTTC. This sequence encodes CASSAGVETQYF.

The genes are TRBV9 and TRBJ2-7; TRBD2 is a possible D gene (6 bases). V was pared by 0 bases and J by 5 bases, with 9 bases between. CDR3 length equals 13 residues. Germline values: CDR1 SGDLS, CDR2 YYNGEE. The CDR3 DNA reads as TGTGCCAGCAGCGTAGGGGGGGAGGACGAGCAGTACTTC. It is translated as CASSVGGEDEQYF.

The rearrangement uses TRBV6-1 and TRBJ2-5; D is unresolved. Trimming pared 4 bases from V and 0 bases from J, leaving 21 bases between. CDR3 length: 18 amino acids. CDR1 is MNHNS, CDR2 SASEGT, per germline. CDR3 nucleotide sequence: TGTGCCAGCAGTGTTTACCCTTTCGGGCGGTTGTACCAAGAGACCCAGTACTTC. This gives the protein CASSVYPFGRLYQETQYF.

The J gene is TRBJ1-1, the V gene TRBV6-5; D gene unclear. Germline CDR1 reads MNHEY; CDR2 reads SVGAGI. This CDR3 contains 14 residues. Trimming stripped 2 bases from V and 3 bases from J, with 10 bases between. This CDR3 is CASSYDPIYTEAFF. The DNA of the CDR3 is TGTGCCAGCAGTTACGATCCGATATACACTGAAGCTTTCTTT.

This chain links TRBV5-6 with TRBJ2-5; 14 nucleotides match TRBD2. Unmatched junction bases numbered 2, after V lost 2 bases and J lost 5 bases. Germline V CDR1 and CDR2: SGHDT, YYEEEE. The CDR3 runs to 15 residues. The CDR3: CASSLRTSGGETQYF. The CDR3 DNA is TGTGCCAGCAGCTTACGGACTAGCGGGGGGGAGACCCAGTACTTC.

The rearrangement uses TRBV6-5 and TRBJ2-7; TRBD2 might be the D (6 bases). There are 14 residues in the CDR3. Per germline, CDR1 MNHEY and CDR2 SVGAGI. The V end lost 2 bases, the J end lost 5 bases, and 13 bases lay between the germline ends. CDR3 sequence (DNA): TGTGCCAGCAGTTACGCGGGGATCGGGGACGAGCAGTACTTC. It translates to CASSYAGIGDEQYF.

The V call is TRBV11-2, the J call TRBJ2-7; 7 positions agree with TRBD2. Germline-derived CDR1 and CDR2 are SGHAT and FQNNGV. The trim removed 3 bases at V and 2 bases at J, leaving 4 bases unmatched. The CDR3 loop spans 14 amino acids. CDR3 DNA sequence: TGTGCCAGCAGCTTTCCCGGGAGGCCCTACGAGCAGTACTTC. Translation gives CASSFPGRPYEQYF.

This chain uses TRBV28 with TRBJ2-7; D might be TRBD1 (5 bases). CDR1 and CDR2 (germline): MDHEN, SYDVKM. V lost 6 bases, J lost 6 bases, and 12 bases lay in between. This CDR3 comprises 12 residues. This CDR3 is CASSLRRGEQYF. The CDR3 DNA reads TGTGCCAGCAGCCTCCGAAGGGGCGAGCAGTACTTC. The whole variable domain, filled in from reference TRBV28 and TRBJ2-7, reads DVKVTQSSRYLVKRTGEKVFLECVQDMDHENMFWYRQDPGLGLRLIYFSYDVKMKEKGDIPEGYSVSREKKERFSLILESASTNQTSMYLCASSLRRGEQYFGPGTRLTVT.

The chain recombines TRBV2 with TRBJ2-5, with D possibly matching TRBD1 (6 bases). The CDR3 runs to 12 residues. Germline V lookup: CDR1 SNHLY, CDR2 FYNNEI. The V and J ends lost 8 bases and 1 base respectively, with 8 bases between them. The CDR3 DNA sequence: TGTGCCAGCGGACAGATCCAAGAGACCCAGTACTTC. Translating it yields CASGQIQETQYF.

This sequence joins TRBV5-1 and TRBJ1-1; 7 bases agree with TRBD1. V lost 1 base to trimming and J lost 2 bases; unmatched junction nucleotides: 14. The CDR3 sequence is 18 residues long. CDR1 and CDR2 from the germline V gene are SGHRS and YFSETQ. CDR3 loop: CASSLSYQRGTVNTEAFF. The CDR3 bases are TGCGCCAGCAGCTTGAGTTACCAACGAGGGACAGTCAACACTGAAGCTTTCTTT.

J is TRBJ2-3 and V is TRBV9; 8 bases fit TRBD2. Germline V lookup: CDR1 SGDLS, CDR2 YYNGEE. This CDR3 is 15 amino acids long. The trim removed 3 bases at V and 5 bases at J, leaving 8 bases unmatched. The CDR3 DNA is TGTGCCAGCAGCGCGGGTAGCGGGAAGGGAGATACGCAGTATTTT. Translation gives CASSAGSGKGDTQYF.

In regard to this clone: Compared with germline, one end of the junction differs, possibly owing to a read error. The chain links TRBV5-1 to TRBJ2-1, with D possibly matching TRBD1 (5 bases). Germline CDR1 reads SGHRS; CDR2 reads YFSETQ. This CDR3 region has 12 residues. CDR3: CASSLVGAEHFF. In nucleotides, the CDR3 is TGCGCCAGCAGCTTGGTAGGGGCCGAGCACTTCTTC.

The chain has TRBV7-9 and TRBJ1-1; a possible D gene is TRBD1 (5 bases). The CDR3 has 12 residues. The germline CDR1 and CDR2 sequences are SEHNR and FQNEAQ (reference sequence). V lost 7 bases and J 6 bases, leaving 12 bases between the germline ends. The CDR3 bases are TGTGCCAGCAATGCAGGGATTTCTGAAGCTTTCTTT. It encodes CASNAGISEAFF.

The gene calls are TRBV4-1 and TRBJ2-7; possibly TRBD2 for D (6 bases). Trimming took off 0 bases at V and 0 bases at J, with 15 bases between the two ends. CDR1 is MGHRA and CDR2 is YSYEKL in the germline V gene. CDR3 length equals 17 residues. The CDR3 loop is CASSQDAARLGSYEQYF. DNA of the CDR3: TGCGCCAGCAGCCAAGATGCCGCTAGACTAGGCTCCTACGAGCAGTACTTC.

The rearrangement links TRBV2 to TRBJ1-2, with 8 bases aligning to TRBD1. Germline lookup yields CDR1 SNHLY and CDR2 FYNNEI. V trimming: 4 bases; J trimming: 4 bases; junction bases outside the gene matches: 2. This CDR3 has 13 amino acids. The CDR3, as DNA: TGTGCCAGCAGTGGGACAGGGAGCTATGGCTACACCTTC. Translation: CASSGTGSYGYTF.

The chain employs TRBV18 and TRBJ2-1; the D gene is possibly TRBD2 (6 bases). This CDR3 comprises 17 residues. V was clipped by 1 base and J by 3 bases, with 16 bases between them. Germline CDR1 and CDR2: KGHSH and LQKENI. The DNA of the CDR3 is TGTGCCAGCTCACCACAACAACCGGGACTGGTCTACAATGAGCAGTTCTTC. It translates to CASSPQQPGLVYNEQFF.

The rearrangement links TRBV27 to TRBJ2-5; 7 bases match TRBD2. The CDR3 consists of 15 residues. V was clipped by 4 bases and J by 2 bases; unmatched bases: 7. The germline gives CDR1 MNHEY, CDR2 SMNVEV (reference sequence). The CDR3 region is CASSYRREPQETQYF. Here the CDR3 DNA reads TGTGCCAGCAGTTACCGGCGGGAGCCTCAAGAGACCCAGTACTTC.